These T cell receptor beta chains were read from a single sample in a study of beta chain features in type 1 diabetes. The table came from immunoSEQ multiplex PCR; TCRdb's copy has only in-frame clones and leaves some out. Of hundreds of thousands of clones in the sample, roughly an eighth were seen once. Sequencing was performed on naive CD4+ T cells from blood. The receptors derive from a woman between 18 and 29 years old in good health. Both conserved end residues are part of each CDR3. Part of the rows lack a size; the others show once, few, many or a class for expanded clones.

clone_size v_call cdr3_aa
few TRBV7-2 CASSSGLAGSYNEQFF
. TRBV25-1 CASSEARGSGNTIYF
. TRBV7-2 CASSLDRWNEQFF
. TRBV9 CASSVGADQPQHF
. TRBV11-3 CASSLDMGPKQYF
. TRBV5-1 CASSVGGSMNTEAFF
. TRBV27 CASSKDRASACTF
few TRBV15 CATSRSPPGLAGKETQYF
few TRBV5-8 CASSLESGANVLTF
. TRBV7-2 CASSRGGIRLYNEQFF
few TRBV6-5 CASGRASANNEQFF
few TRBV7-2 CASSLSGRIEGQYF
. TRBV5-1 CASSLAQADYNEQFF
. TRBV6-6 CASSSPRAGGEQYF
few TRBV4-1 CASSQLGFGGEQFF
. TRBV5-1 CASSLGLTYNEQFF
. TRBV9 CASSVAPQNYGYTF
few TRBV18 CASSVTGTTKETQYF
. TRBV4-3 CASGELAGPYNEQFF
. TRBV9 CASSPGAGEGEQYF
. TRBV15 CATSTTAGTGHSGANVLTF
many TRBV9 CASSVGQRAYNEQFF
few TRBV27 CASSSIGGSYNEQFF
many TRBV13 CASRRGGGPHNEQFF
many TRBV30 CAWSSSNQPQHF
few TRBV7-2 CASSLGHIYGYTF
. TRBV6-5 CASSSRQGNEQFF
few TRBV19 CASSDRQGLQPQHF
. TRBV6-5 CASSSTGFQPQHF
few TRBV6-5 CASRIPGQRNSPLHF
. TRBV7-2 CASSFSTSGGDNEQFF
. TRBV7-6 CASSLSTDTQYF
few TRBV7-9 CASSLGDRDLAEQYF
. TRBV11-2 CASSLETGAYNEQFF
few TRBV2 CASMPGLVSDTQYF
few TRBV14 CASSQGGTPSDTQYF
few TRBV25-1 CASSEAGYNSPLHF
few TRBV5-4 CASTGSRQGQGDEQFF
. TRBV7-3 CASSLTYPGKSTDTQYF
. TRBV7-2 CASSTTGRYSGANVLTF
few TRBV18 CASSPPSADTQYF
few TRBV14 CASSQITGSPLHF
. TRBV7-9 CASSLWAVETQYF
. TRBV4-2 CASSQDSGRDAYTEAFF
few TRBV5-6 CASIDSRTDTQYF
few TRBV29-1 CSGGTGAYEQYF
. TRBV5-1 CASSLTSRGETQYF
. TRBV13 CASSSRRGQELSRRPTFF
. TRBV4-2 CASSPDIRGAGMNEQFF
few TRBV9 CASSVEGAGSGETQYF
. TRBV21-1 CASTLAGTPHEQYF
. TRBV9 CASRLSPSTGELFF
. TRBV29-1 CSVGQGNQPQHF